The 9 T cell receptor beta chains in this list originate from one sample, sequenced in a study of cytomegalovirus exposure and HLA in healthy donors. The PCR ran on 60 Vbeta and 13 Jbeta primers. Sequenced by immunoSEQ multiplex PCR; TCRdb stores in-frame clones only, minus some. The sample holds about 140,000 clones, 76% seen once. Sequenced sample: PBMCs. Receptors originate from a woman aged 40 to 49 in good health and CMV-seronegative.

This clone was recorded at least ten times. The chain is built from TRBV19 and TRBJ1-1; the match to TRBD1 covers 9 bases. CDR1 is LNHDA and CDR2 is SQIVND in the germline V gene (reference sequence). The CDR3 has 17 amino acids. J gave up 0 bases and V 5 bases, and 10 bases lay outside the gene matches. The CDR3 sequence is CASSPRTGAYMNTEAFF. CDR3 DNA: TGTGCCAGTAGTCCAAGGACAGGGGCCTACATGAACACTGAAGCTTTCTTT.

The chain has TRBV9 and TRBJ1-6; 10 bases are shared with TRBD1. V was pared by 1 base and J by 8 bases, with 6 bases of the junction left unmatched. CDR1 and CDR2 from the germline V gene are SGDLS and YYNGEE. CDR3 length: 16 residues. The DNA of the CDR3 is TGTGCCAGCAGCGTATTCTCCGGGACAGGGGATTCACCCCTCCACTTT. It translates to CASSVFSGTGDSPLHF.

The V and J genes are TRBV19 and TRBJ2-5; TRBD1 matches at 7 bases. The CDR3 covers 13 residues. V trimming: 5 bases; J trimming: 3 bases; junction bases outside the gene matches: 3. Germline CDR1 and CDR2: LNHDA and SQIVND (reference sequence). The CDR3 protein is CASSPTGEETQYF. The CDR3 DNA reads as TGTGCCAGTAGTCCCACAGGGGAAGAGACCCAGTACTTC.

V is TRBV2 and J is TRBJ1-4; 7 nucleotides agree with TRBD1. Germline values: CDR1 SNHLY, CDR2 FYNNEI. The CDR3 runs 14 residues. V shed 4 bases and J 7 bases; nucleotides not matched to a gene: 6. The CDR3 coding sequence is TGTGCCAGCAGTGCGACAGGGATGGGTGAAAAACTGTTTTTT. Protein product: CASSATGMGEKLFF. Complete variable domain (other parts from reference TRBV2 and TRBJ1-4): EPEVTQTPSHQVTQMGQEVILRCVPISNHLYFYWYRQILGQKVEFLVSFYNNEISEKSEIFDDQFSVERPDGSNFTLKIRSTKLEDSAMYFCASSATGMGEKLFFGSGTQLSVL.

V and J are TRBV10-1 and TRBJ2-7; TRBD2 matches at 11 bases. V trimming: 3 bases; J trimming: 10 bases; junction bases outside the gene matches: 11. CDR1 and CDR2 from the germline V gene are WNHNN and SYGVQD (reference sequence). The CDR3 spans 15 residues. The CDR3 bases are TGCGCCAGCAGTGACGTGCCTAGCGGGGGGTACGGACAGTACTTC. This codes for CASSDVPSGGYGQYF.

This clone has a handful of counts. V is TRBV19 and J is TRBJ2-7, with a possible D match to TRBD2 (5 bases). This CDR3 spans 14 amino acids. Germline V lookup: CDR1 LNHDA, CDR2 SQIVND (reference sequence). V was pared by 3 bases and J by 7 bases, with 16 bases between. The chain's CDR3 is CASSITPEGYEQYF. The DNA for the CDR3 is TGTGCCAGTAGTATTACTCCTGAGGGATATGAGCAGTACTTC. Variable domain in full (rest from reference TRBV19 and TRBJ2-7): DGGITQSPKYLFRKEGQNVTLSCEQNLNHDAMYWYRQDPGQGLRLIYYSQIVNDFQKGDIAEGYSVSREKKESFPLTVTSAQKNPTAFYLCASSITPEGYEQYFGPGTRLTVT.

The chain recombines TRBV6-5 with TRBJ1-2, with 7 bases lining up with TRBD1. Germline V gene lookup returns CDR1 MNHEY and CDR2 SVGAGI. The CDR3 loop spans 14 amino acids. V dropped 1 base and J dropped 6; count of bases not matched to a gene: 5. This chain's CDR3 is CASSYLGGAHGYTF. CDR3 DNA: TGTGCCAGCAGTTACTTAGGGGGCGCACATGGCTACACCTTC.

V is TRBV18 and J is TRBJ2-7; weak D call: TRBD1 (6 bases). Trimming took 3 bases from V and 3 from J, leaving 18 bases between them. Germline V gene lookup returns CDR1 KGHSH and CDR2 LQKENI. This CDR3 has 16 amino acids. CDR3 protein: CASSPSKPGQSYEQYF. For the CDR3, the DNA is TGTGCCAGCTCACCGAGTAAACCGGGACAAAGCTACGAGCAGTACTTC.

The V and J genes are TRBV6-6 and TRBJ1-1; a possible D gene is TRBD1 (5 bases). This CDR3 is built from 15 residues. Trimming removed 2 bases at V and 3 bases at J, with 13 bases between. Germline CDR1 MNHNY, CDR2 SVGAGI (reference sequence). This CDR3 is CASSYPRGGDTEAFF. CDR3 bases: TGTGCCAGCAGTTACCCCCGTGGGGGGGACACTGAAGCTTTCTTT.